This T cell receptor beta chain stems from a study of graft-versus-host responses after intestinal transplantation (dated by TCRdb to the early 2020s). In the study overall: Recipients received multivisceral, liver-intestinal, or isolated intestinal transplants. Anti-thymocyte globulin induction was given to all recipients, followed by maintenance tacrolimus and steroids for about 3 years. Alloreactive clones were identified by sequencing pre-transplant mixed lymphocyte reaction products and comparing these products with unstimulated pre-transplant donor and recipient T cells. After intestinal transplantation, graft-versus-host and host-versus-graft alloreactive T cell clones in the graft, circulation and bone marrow were tracked using bulk TCR-beta CDR3 sequencing. A cohort of some 24 intestinal transplant recipients, including one retransplant, was enrolled, and a few patients lacking pretransplant specimens were excluded. Rather than being sequenced by the commercial service, samples from a few later patients were sequenced in-house on an Illumina MiSeq and processed with MiXCR. Donor T cell macrochimerism was defined as a peak of at least 4% donor T cells among recipient peripheral blood mononuclear cells.

Of note for this clone: This clone's antigen is unknown. Within one base of it there is no much larger clone, and no base qualities were kept.

Paper-wide results and their limitations: The conclusions were limited by the relatively low number and heterogeneity of the intestinal transplant patients. High GvH to HvG T cell clonal ratios were observed in the allografts of patients with donor T cell macrochimerism. Early after transplant, peak levels of circulating GvH clones were associated with declines in HvG clones. GvH clones were detected in recipient bone marrow, and some appeared earlier in ileal mucosa or blood, consistent with an intestinal mucosal origin.

Library preparation was by the immunoSEQ multiplex PCR assay. For most patients, genomic DNA was isolated with the Qiagen DNeasy Blood and Tissue Kit and sent frozen to Adaptive Biotechnologies for TCR sequencing. For most patients, genomic DNA was subjected to high-throughput TCR-beta CDR3 sequencing by Adaptive Biotechnologies. The authors' pipeline ran thus. Adaptive's ImmunoSEQ software supplied the TCR sequencing data for 15 to 20 patients, while MiXCR and VDJtools were used to process a few other patients. To correct CD4 versus CD8 sorting errors, sequences present in both subsets at a frequency ratio below 5:1 were removed. CDR3 nucleotide sequences shared between donor and recipient were removed because their origin could not be assigned. To be classed as alloreactive, a clone needed at least 2-fold expansion over unstimulated cells and a minimum CFSE-low frequency of 0.002% (template counts) or 0.001% (read counts). Clones were considered mappable if detected in sequenced pre-transplant spleen, lymph node, or MLR CFSE-low populations of the donor or recipient. Cumulative frequency of alloreactive clones was calculated as a percentage of all sequences weighted by copy number. Imported from immuneACCESS, the table was reduced by TCRdb to in-frame sequences with V and J called. These copies leave out some clones; in studies compared against another copy, an unresolved V gene accounts for under half, and the cause of the remainder is not known. Clone size and V and J calls were adopted from that table, with D and trimming inferred from the DNA. The sample table holds 100,000 or so clones, of which roughly 93% were seen once. The leading ten clones occupy around 1.1% of the sample.

The time point label here, explained by the study, means: cells obtained before transplantation from donor or recipient. CD3+CD4+ and CD3+CD8+ populations were FACS-sorted from unstimulated pre-transplant donor and recipient cells taken from spleen or lymph nodes. The CDR1 and CDR2 encoded by the germline V gene (reference sequence) are MNHEY and SMNVEV. Ends trimmed: V by 4 bases, J by 5 bases; bases unmatched to a gene: 5. Including cysteine and phenylalanine, the CDR3 has 14 amino acids. Only the CDR3 region is kept as DNA, spanning 42 bases read in frame from base 1. Sequenced material: unstimulated CD8+ T cells sorted from spleen or lymph node cells, taken before transplant. The chain links TRBV27 with TRBJ2-1, and TRBD1 matches 7 of the central bases. This TCR was recovered from a human donor who was the organ donor for an intestinal transplant. The nucleotide sequence is given as TGTGCCAGCAGTTACCAGGGGGTCGACAATGAGCAGTTCTTC. Its translation reads: CASSYQGVDNEQFF.